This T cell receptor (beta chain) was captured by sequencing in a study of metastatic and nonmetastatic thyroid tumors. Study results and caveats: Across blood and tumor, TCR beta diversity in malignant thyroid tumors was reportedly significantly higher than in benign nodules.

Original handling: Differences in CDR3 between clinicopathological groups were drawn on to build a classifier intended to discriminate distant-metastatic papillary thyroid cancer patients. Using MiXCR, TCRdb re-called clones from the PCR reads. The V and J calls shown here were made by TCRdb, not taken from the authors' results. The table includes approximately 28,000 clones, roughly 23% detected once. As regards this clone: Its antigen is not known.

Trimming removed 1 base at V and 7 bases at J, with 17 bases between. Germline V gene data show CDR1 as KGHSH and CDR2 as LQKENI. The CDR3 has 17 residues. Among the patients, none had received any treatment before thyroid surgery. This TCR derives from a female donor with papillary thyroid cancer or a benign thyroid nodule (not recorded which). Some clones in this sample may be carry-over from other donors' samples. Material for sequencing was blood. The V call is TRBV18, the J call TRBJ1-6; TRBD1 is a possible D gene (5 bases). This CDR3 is CASSPQKRGTSNSPLHF. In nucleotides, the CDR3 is TGTGCCAGCTCACCACAGAAGAGGGGAACATCAAATTCACCCCTCCACTTT.